Shown below are 32 T cell receptor beta chains from a single sample sequenced in a study of spatial heterogeneity in lung cancer. The sample's time point: sample taken at primary tumor resection. Extraction of whole RNA from tumor, nontumor lung or frozen PBMC preceded unsorted sequencing. TCRdb reprocessed the 5' RACE reads via MiXCR and lists one record per CDR3 protein. This table holds tens of thousands of distinct CDR3 sequences, 4% to 6% found once. The sequencing used PBMCs, collected at surgery. The origin of the receptors is a female donor with early-stage non-small cell lung cancer.

This clonotype occurred many times. The chain combines TRBV9 with TRBJ2-1; 9 positions agree with TRBD2. The trim removed 4 bases at V and 1 base at J, leaving 3 bases unmatched. This CDR3 comprises 15 residues. Germline V CDR1 and CDR2: SGDLS, YYNGEE. The CDR3 loop is CASSQAGGSYNEQFF. In DNA form, the CDR3 reads TGTGCCAGCAGCCAGGCGGGAGGGTCCTACAATGAGCAGTTCTTC.

This clonotype was detected many times. The chain combines TRBV7-3 with TRBJ2-5, with TRBD1 matching 8 bases. Germline-derived CDR1 and CDR2 are SGHTA and FQGTGA. The J segment lost 4 bases and the V segment lost 3 bases, leaving 1 base of the junction unmatched. The CDR3 runs to 13 residues. In DNA form, the CDR3 reads TGTGCCAGCAGCTTTGGGACAGGAGAGACCCAGTACTTC. Its translation: CASSFGTGETQYF. Looking up the rest from reference TRBV7-3 and TRBJ2-5 gives the full variable domain: GAGVSQTPSNKVTEKGKYVELRCDPISGHTALYWYRQSLGQGPEFLIYFQGTGAADDSGLPNDRFFAVRPEGSVSTLKIQRTERGDSAVYLCASSFGTGETQYFGPGTRLLVL.

This clonotype was observed many times. This sequence joins TRBV4-3 and TRBJ2-2; no clear D gene. The V end was cut by 4 bases, the J end by 4 bases, with 16 bases between. Per the germline V gene, CDR1 is LGHNA and CDR2 is YSLEER. The CDR3 runs to 16 residues. This CDR3 reads CASSLGWTEGTGELFF. CDR3 in DNA: TGCGCCAGCAGCCTGGGCTGGACCGAAGGCACCGGGGAGCTGTTTTTT.

This clonotype showed up many times. Its ends do not fully match the called genes, so a read error is possible. The gene calls are TRBV20-1 and TRBJ2-7; the D call may be TRBD1 or TRBD2 (5 bases each). Per germline, CDR1 DFQATT and CDR2 SNEGSKA (reference sequence). This CDR3 is 11 amino acids long. DNA of the CDR3: TGCAGTGCTAGAGGGGACGTCGAAGAACTTTTC. It is translated as CSARGDVEELF.

In its sample, this clonotype was seen many times. The chain recombines TRBV2 with TRBJ1-1, with 9 bases fitting TRBD1. This CDR3 has 14 residues. Trimming cost V 8 bases and J 4 bases; bases outside gene matches: 8. CDR1 is SNHLY, CDR2 FYNNEI, per germline. The CDR3 DNA follows: TGTGCCAGCGGCTACAGGGGGCTTGGCACTGAAGCTTTCTTT. Amino acid sequence: CASGYRGLGTEAFF.

The chain has TRBV12-3 or TRBV12-4 and TRBJ1-3, with 8 bases identical to TRBD1. V lost 6 bases and J lost 1; bases outside the gene matches: 2. CDR3 size: 14 residues. CDR3 sequence (DNA): TGTGCCAGCAGAAGACAGGGGTCTGGAAACACCATATATTTT. This gives the protein CASRRQGSGNTIYF.

This clonotype was picked up many times. The J gene is TRBJ2-1, the V gene TRBV3-1; D is undetermined. Germline V gene data show CDR1 as LGHDT and CDR2 as YNNKEL (reference sequence). Trimming took off 4 bases at V and 2 bases at J, with 9 bases between the two ends. CDR3 length equals 14 residues. The CDR3 reads CASSPRRTYNEQFF. The CDR3 DNA reads TGTGCCAGCAGCCCCCGGCGGACCTACAATGAGCAGTTCTTC.

The gene calls are TRBV2 and TRBJ2-1; D is unclear. In germline, CDR1 is SNHLY, CDR2 FYNNEI. V lost 2 bases, J lost 6 bases, and 11 bases lay in between. This CDR3 contains 14 residues. The CDR3 DNA sequence: TGTGCCAGCAGTGAAAGTAATTCCGTCAATGAGCAGTTCTTC. Translation: CASSESNSVNEQFF.

The V call is TRBV19, the J call TRBJ2-7, with D perhaps being TRBD1 or TRBD2 (5 bases each). Looked up from germline, CDR1 is LNHDA and CDR2 is SQIVND (reference sequence). The CDR3 has 16 residues. V lost 6 bases and J lost 6, with 24 bases in between. Here the CDR3 DNA reads TGTGCCAGTAGCCCAGTAAAGCGGACATCCTTGGGCGAGCAGTACTTC. Amino acid sequence: CASSPVKRTSLGEQYF.

The sample holds many counts of this clonotype. This chain connects TRBV9 to TRBJ1-5; the D gene is possibly TRBD1 (6 bases). Trimming took off 2 bases at V and 2 bases at J, with 11 bases between the two ends. This CDR3 spans 15 amino acids. Germline loops: CDR1 SGDLS, CDR2 YYNGEE. The CDR3: CASSVSGDGNQPQHF. Here the CDR3 DNA reads TGTGCCAGCAGCGTCTCAGGGGACGGCAATCAGCCCCAGCATTTT.

In DNA form, the CDR3 reads TGCGCCAGCAGCCGAGCCGGGACAGGGGCTCCTGGCTACACCTTC. Amino acid sequence: CASSRAGTGAPGYTF. The genes are TRBV4-3 and TRBJ1-2; 10 bases are shared with TRBD1. Germline CDR1 reads LGHNA; CDR2 reads YSLEER. Germline trimming cut 4 bases from V and 7 bases from J; bases unmatched to any gene: 9. The CDR3 extends over 15 amino acids.

The chain links TRBV4-3 to TRBJ2-1, with 8 bases fitting TRBD2. Germline V gene sequence: CDR1 LGHNA, CDR2 YSLEER. The CDR3 runs to 18 residues. The J segment lost 3 bases and the V segment lost 1 base, leaving 11 bases of the junction unmatched. CDR3 sequence (DNA): TGCGCCAGCAGCCAAGTATACTGGCGGGAGGATCTCTACAATGAGCAGTTCTTC. Translated, it gives CASSQVYWREDLYNEQFF.

In this sample, this clonotype turned up many times. V usage is TRBV5-4 and J usage is TRBJ2-6, with D possibly being TRBD1 or TRBD2 (5 bases each). The CDR3 contains 18 residues. The V and J ends lost 0 bases and 0 bases respectively, with 13 bases between them. Per the germline V gene, CDR1 is SGHNT and CDR2 is YYREEE (reference sequence). This CDR3 reads CASSLDLGPRSGANVLTF. In nucleotides, the CDR3 is TGTGCCAGCAGCTTGGATCTGGGACCTCGCTCTGGGGCCAACGTCCTGACTTTC.

This clonotype was picked up many times. CDR3 in amino acids: CASSPTPNRGYGYTF. The CDR3 nucleotides are TGTGCCAGCTCGCCAACCCCGAACAGGGGGTATGGCTACACCTTC. This sequence joins TRBV18 and TRBJ1-2; 8 positions agree with TRBD1. V lost 6 bases and J lost 5; bases outside the gene matches: 11. The CDR3 runs to 15 residues. Germline CDR1 and CDR2: KGHSH and LQKENI.

This clonotype was found many times. The rearrangement joins TRBV20-1 to TRBJ2-3; maybe TRBD2 (6 bases). Germline CDR1 DFQATT, CDR2 SNEGSKA (reference sequence). V lost 2 bases to trimming and J lost 5 bases, with 17 bases between them. The CDR3 has 15 residues. The CDR3 loop is CSARRLVGGGDTQYF. In DNA form, the CDR3 reads TGCAGTGCTAGAAGACTAGTGGGTGGCGGAGATACGCAGTATTTT.

V and J are TRBV9 and TRBJ2-4; no definite D call. V was trimmed by 1 base and J by 12 bases, leaving 8 bases between them. Germline V CDR1 and CDR2: SGDLS, YYNGEE. The CDR3 covers 11 residues. CDR3 protein: CASSVQRAQYF. Written as DNA, the CDR3 is TGTGCCAGCAGCGTACAAAGAGCTCAGTACTTC.

The V gene is TRBV20-1, the J gene TRBJ2-7, with D possibly matching TRBD2 (5 bases). The germline V and J ends were trimmed by 0 bases and 7 bases, with 10 bases remaining between them. The CDR3 has 12 amino acids. Germline CDR1 reads DFQATT; CDR2 reads SNEGSKA (reference sequence). The CDR3 region has the DNA TGCAGTGCTAGAGATGAGGGTTTGGAGCAGTACTTC. Translation: CSARDEGLEQYF.

This clonotype was counted ten times or more. The chain joins TRBV20-1 to TRBJ2-7, with D perhaps matching TRBD2 (6 bases). This CDR3 has 16 amino acids. Germline V gives CDR1 DFQATT, CDR2 SNEGSKA (reference sequence). Trimming took 2 bases from V and 2 from J, leaving 19 bases between them. The CDR3 sequence is CSARPRRAGSTYEQYF. CDR3 DNA: TGCAGTGCTAGACCCCGGCGGGCGGGGTCTACCTACGAGCAGTACTTC.

The table lists this clonotype with many counts. V gene TRBV20-1 combines with J gene TRBJ2-2; 8 positions match TRBD2. The CDR3 consists of 16 residues. Germline CDR1 DFQATT, CDR2 SNEGSKA (reference sequence). The J segment lost 3 bases and the V segment lost 2 bases, leaving 8 bases of the junction unmatched. As DNA, the CDR3 is TGCAGTGCTAGAAAACTAGCGGCTCAGGACACCGGGGAGCTGTTTTTT. Residues: CSARKLAAQDTGELFF.

The table lists this clonotype with a few counts. This chain connects TRBV19 to TRBJ2-1; tentative D call: TRBD1 (7 bases). The CDR3 covers 17 residues. V shed 6 bases and J shed 8 bases, with 26 bases lying between them. The germline gives CDR1 LNHDA, CDR2 SQIVND (reference sequence). The CDR3 loop reads CASRNLTGAEGADEQFF. The DNA for the CDR3 is TGTGCCAGTAGAAATCTAACGGGCGCGGAGGGGGCGGATGAGCAGTTCTTC.

In this sample, this clonotype turned up many times. J is TRBJ1-4 and V is TRBV2; 9 bases are shared with TRBD1. Germline loops: CDR1 SNHLY, CDR2 FYNNEI. V trimming: 3 bases; J trimming: 8 bases; junction bases outside the gene matches: 4. The CDR3 runs 14 residues. The CDR3 coding sequence is TGTGCCAGCAGTGAGGGACAGGGTACCGAAAAACTGTTTTTT. The encoded protein is CASSEGQGTEKLFF.

The chain uses TRBV5-5 and TRBJ1-4, with TRBD1 matching over 8 bases. Germline assignment: CDR1 SGHKS and CDR2 YYEKEE (reference sequence). This CDR3 is 13 amino acids long. With V trimmed by 6 bases and J by 7 bases, 5 bases remained unmatched. CDR3 region: CASNRQGSEKLFF. CDR3 nucleotide sequence: TGTGCCAGCAACAGACAGGGGAGTGAAAAACTGTTTTTT.

This clonotype was seen many times. This sequence joins TRBV4-3 and TRBJ2-7; a possible D gene is TRBD2 (6 bases). Germline CDR1 is LGHNA and CDR2 is YSLEER. V was clipped by 1 base and J by 3 bases, with 13 bases between them. CDR3 length: 15 amino acids. The CDR3 region is CASSQGRGIGYEQYF. CDR3 coding DNA: TGCGCCAGCAGCCAAGGGCGGGGAATCGGCTACGAGCAGTACTTC.

The gene calls are TRBV19 and TRBJ2-7; 13 positions match TRBD2. V shed 6 bases, J shed 2 bases, and the junction held 7 bases outside the gene matches. The CDR3 has 16 residues. Germline V gene data show CDR1 as LNHDA and CDR2 as SQIVND (reference sequence). DNA for the CDR3: TGTGCCAGTAGCCCCCAGGGACTAGCGGGAACCTACGAGCAGTACTTC. Translation gives CASSPQGLAGTYEQYF. Using reference TRBV19 and TRBJ2-7 for the parts outside the CDR3, the full variable domain is DGGITQSPKYLFRKEGQNVTLSCEQNLNHDAMYWYRQDPGQGLRLIYYSQIVNDFQKGDIAEGYSVSREKKESFPLTVTSAQKNPTAFYLCASSPQGLAGTYEQYFGPGTRLTVT.

This clonotype has just a few counts. This chain links TRBV2 with TRBJ1-2; 7 bases are a match to TRBD1. The CDR3 covers 12 residues. Per the germline V gene, CDR1 is SNHLY and CDR2 is FYNNEI. Unmatched junction bases numbered 5, after V lost 9 bases and J lost 4 bases. For the CDR3, the DNA is TGTGCCAGTTACAGGGGTACCTATGGCTACACCTTC. The encoded protein is CASYRGTYGYTF.

This clonotype was detected ten times or more. The chain is built from TRBV3-1 and TRBJ2-7; D is unclear. CDR3 length equals 14 residues. V lost 2 bases, J lost 3 bases, and 11 bases lay in between. Looked up from germline, CDR1 is LGHDT and CDR2 is YNNKEL (reference sequence). Written as DNA, the CDR3 is TGTGCCAGCAGCCAACATGACAAGGGCTACGAGCAGTACTTC. Protein: CASSQHDKGYEQYF.

This clonotype was detected ten times or more. This chain's CDR3 is CASSRGQEETQYF. As DNA, the CDR3 is TGCGCCAGCAGCCGGGGACAGGAAGAGACCCAGTACTTC. The V and J genes are TRBV5-1 and TRBJ2-5; 8 nucleotides match TRBD1. J gave up 3 bases and V 4 bases, and 2 bases lay outside the gene matches. The germline gives CDR1 SGHRS, CDR2 YFSETQ. This CDR3 has 13 amino acids.

The table lists this clonotype with a count of one. This sequence may be a read error, since a much larger clone differs from it by one base. The J gene is TRBJ2-1, the V gene TRBV5-1; no clear D. Looked up from germline, CDR1 is SGHRS and CDR2 is YFSETQ. This CDR3 has 13 residues. Trimming removed 4 bases from V and 14 bases from J, with 19 bases in between. CDR3 sequence reads: CASSNLSTRWEFF. The DNA for the CDR3 is TGCGCCAGCAGCAACCTCTCCACCCGATGGGAGTTCTTC. Full variable domain (rest looked up from reference TRBV5-1 and TRBJ2-1): KAGVTQTPRYLIKTRGQQVTLSCSPISGHRSVSWYQQTPGQGLQFLFEYFSETQRNKGNFPGRFSGRQFSNSRSEMNVSTLELGDSALYLCASSNLSTRWEFFGPGTRLTVL.

This clonotype was counted ten times or more. The CDR3 coding sequence is TGTGCCAGCAGCTTAGGACCCGGGACGTTCCTTAGCTCTGGAAACACCATATATTTT. It specifies CASSLGPGTFLSSGNTIYF. The rearrangement uses TRBV11-2 and TRBJ1-3, with D possibly matching TRBD1 (5 bases). CDR1 and CDR2 (germline): SGHAT, FQNNGV. Deletions cut 1 base from V and 0 bases from J, with 19 bases between. The CDR3 spans 19 residues.

There are a few counts of this clonotype. The V gene is TRBV2, the J gene TRBJ2-5, with D hard to call. Germline V gene data show CDR1 as SNHLY and CDR2 as FYNNEI. This CDR3 has 12 residues. The CDR3 sequence is CASRRWQETQYF. For the CDR3, the DNA is TGTGCAAGCCGCCGGTGGCAAGAGACCCAGTACTTC.

This clonotype was counted ten times or more. The rearrangement uses TRBV24-1 and TRBJ2-2; 12 bases match TRBD2. Germline V gives CDR1 KGHDR, CDR2 SFDVKD. Trimming took 7 bases from V and 2 from J; bases not matched to a gene: 10. The CDR3 runs 18 residues. The CDR3 loop is CATSPRLAGVTNTGELFF. Here the CDR3 DNA reads TGTGCCACCAGCCCCCGACTAGCGGGGGTAACAAACACCGGGGAGCTGTTTTTT.

The CDR3 coding sequence is TGTGCCAGCTCCCCCAGGGTGGGGACAGGAGAGACCCAGTACTTC. This codes for CASSPRVGTGETQYF. The chain uses TRBV18 and TRBJ2-5, with TRBD1 identical over 8 bases. V lost 6 bases, J lost 4 bases, and 10 bases stayed unmatched. The CDR3 is made up of 15 amino acids. Germline CDR1 and CDR2: KGHSH and LQKENI.